This TCR beta chain was sequenced during a study of blood T cell repertoires in COVID-19. Per the authors' pipeline: Reference gene primers were amplified, and this amplification served to estimate nucleated cell counts. The method was immunoSEQ multiplex PCR; TCRdb's version includes in-frame clones alone and lacks a portion of them. For V, J and clone size, that table is used; D and trimming come from the DNA. Of 65,000 to 85,000 clones listed, 80% to 90% were seen once; the top ten hold more than 8%. The CDR3 is 15 residues long. V trimming: 6 bases; J trimming: 2 bases; junction bases outside the gene matches: 9. The germline CDR1 and CDR2 sequences are MNHEY and SVGAGI.

This receptor was obtained from a man over 45 with active COVID-19. Sequencing was carried out using peripheral blood. The rearrangement links TRBV6-5 to TRBJ2-5; 7 positions agree with TRBD1. The CDR3 DNA reads as TGTGCCAGCAGACAGACAGGGAACCCACAAGAGACCCAGTACTTC. This encodes CASRQTGNPQETQYF.